Below are 13 T cell receptor beta chains sequenced from a single sample in a study of cytomegalovirus exposure and HLA in healthy donors. The PCR had 60 Vbeta and 13 Jbeta primers. Sequencing used immunoSEQ multiplex PCR; TCRdb keeps in-frame clones, though not all of them. This sample has 150,000 to 200,000 clones, with roughly an eighth found just once. The specimen was PBMCs. All receptors derive from a man aged 50 to 60 in good health and CMV-seropositive.

Turning to this clone: Other DNA variants within this sample encode the same CDR3. This chain uses TRBV6-6 with TRBJ2-5; D not certain. The CDR3 is made up of 12 amino acids. The V end lost 2 bases, the J end lost 5 bases, and 6 bases lay between the germline ends. Germline V gene lookup returns CDR1 MNHNY and CDR2 SVGAGI (reference sequence). The CDR3 reads CASSYPRETQYF. The CDR3 DNA sequence: TGTGCCAGCAGTTACCCTCGGGAGACCCAGTACTTC.

This clone was found a few times. The chain links TRBV5-1 to TRBJ1-1, with D perhaps matching TRBD1 (6 bases). The CDR3 length is 16 residues. V was trimmed by 0 bases and J by 1 base, leaving 13 bases between them. Germline CDR1 reads SGHRS; CDR2 reads YFSETQ. CDR3 nucleotide sequence: TGCGCCAGCAGCTTGGCTCGCGGGGGCGGGAACACTGAAGCTTTCTTT. This sequence encodes CASSLARGGGNTEAFF.

As concerns this clone: Distinct nucleotide sequences in the sample also encode this CDR3. The chain links TRBV6-5 to TRBJ2-1, with 7 bases fitting TRBD1. V shed 5 bases, J shed 4 bases, and the junction held 8 bases outside the gene matches. Germline assignment: CDR1 MNHEY and CDR2 SVGAGI. The CDR3 has 15 amino acids. The CDR3 loop is CASSRVGGWYNEQFF. CDR3 nucleotide sequence: TGTGCCAGCAGTCGCGTAGGGGGCTGGTACAATGAGCAGTTCTTC.

The table lists this clone with a few counts. The chain recombines TRBV6-6 with TRBJ2-1; 14 nucleotides line up with TRBD2. Germline V gives CDR1 MNHNY, CDR2 SVGAGI (reference sequence). The CDR3 is 15 amino acids. Trimming removed 6 bases from V and 6 bases from J; junction bases left unmatched: 4. The chain's CDR3 is CASSAGTSGGNEQFF. The CDR3 nucleotides are TGTGCCAGCAGCGCCGGGACTAGCGGGGGCAATGAGCAGTTCTTC.

In this sample, this clone turned up a few times. The CDR3 DNA reads as TGCGCCAGCAGCCCCCCAGGTTACAATGAGCAGTTCTTC. Its translation is CASSPPGYNEQFF. This rearrangement joins TRBV4-3 to TRBJ2-1; no clear D. Germline V gene lookup returns CDR1 LGHNA and CDR2 YSLEER. CDR3 length: 13 residues. Trimming removed 4 bases at V and 4 bases at J, with 8 bases between.

J is TRBJ1-4 and V is TRBV11-3; 8 nucleotides match TRBD1. V shed 2 bases and J 8 bases; nucleotides not matched to a gene: 22. From germline, CDR1 is SGHNT and CDR2 YENEEA. The CDR3 is 20 amino acids. The CDR3 nucleotides read TGTGCCAGCAGCTTATTGGGACCCGGGACAGGAGGTTCTGGGCGCGAAAAACTGTTTTTT. It codes for CASSLLGPGTGGSGREKLFF.

The chain is built from TRBV6-6 and TRBJ2-7, with 7 bases matching TRBD1. V shed 6 bases and J 5 bases; nucleotides not matched to a gene: 7. This CDR3 spans 13 amino acids. CDR1 is MNHNY and CDR2 is SVGAGI in the germline V gene (reference sequence). The CDR3 DNA is TGTGCCAGCAGCACGACAGGGTTCAACGAGCAGTACTTC. It codes for CASSTTGFNEQYF.

This clone was counted a few times. This rearrangement joins TRBV4-2 to TRBJ1-2, with D unresolved. The CDR3 has 16 amino acids. Deletions cut 4 bases from V and 5 bases from J, with 20 bases between. CDR1 is LGHNA and CDR2 is YNFKEQ in the germline V gene. This CDR3 is CASSPLTLTGRYGYTF. In DNA form, the CDR3 reads TGTGCCAGCAGCCCCTTAACCCTAACGGGGAGATATGGCTACACCTTC.

This clone came up a few times. The rearrangement joins TRBV30 to TRBJ1-5, with TRBD1 identical over 9 bases. Per germline, CDR1 GTSNPN and CDR2 SVGIG (reference sequence). CDR3 length: 14 residues. J lost 6 bases, V lost 4 bases, and 7 bases had no gene match. The CDR3 coding sequence is TGTGCCTGGACCACAGGGGGCAACGGTCAGCCCCAGCATTTT. Translating gives CAWTTGGNGQPQHF.

This clone was seen only a few times. This chain joins TRBV11-3 and TRBJ1-1; no definite D call. Deletions cut 10 bases from V and 0 bases from J, with 9 bases between. Germline V gene data show CDR1 as SGHNT and CDR2 as YENEEA. This CDR3 has 12 residues. The CDR3 DNA reads TGTGCCACCTCCCACATGAACACTGAAGCTTTCTTT. Translation gives CATSHMNTEAFF.

This clone occurred a few times. The CDR3 nucleotides read TGTGCCAGCAGGAGACAGGCTGATTCACCCCTCCACTTT. The encoded protein is CASRRQADSPLHF. This chain connects TRBV5-4 to TRBJ1-6, with D possibly matching TRBD1 (6 bases). The V gene lost 5 bases and the J gene lost 8 bases, with 11 bases spanning the gap. Germline assignment: CDR1 SGHNT and CDR2 YYREEE (reference sequence). The CDR3 is 13 amino acids.

The rearrangement uses TRBV6-5 and TRBJ2-5; D possibly corresponds to TRBD2 (7 bases). There are 14 residues in the CDR3. Trimming took 7 bases from V and 5 from J, leaving 17 bases between them. The germline gives CDR1 MNHEY, CDR2 SVGAGI. CDR3 in amino acids: CASTKGGGRETQYF. For the CDR3, the DNA is TGTGCCAGCACTAAGGGAGGGGGGCGGGAGACCCAGTACTTC.

The genes are TRBV28 and TRBJ1-5; D is unclear. Trimming took 5 bases from V and 7 from J, leaving 9 bases between them. CDR1 is MDHEN, CDR2 SYDVKM, per germline. The CDR3 is 12 amino acids. CDR3 nucleotides: TGTGCCAGCAGTGTACCGGGGCAGCCCCAGCATTTT. Translation gives CASSVPGQPQHF.